What follows are 29 T cell receptor beta chains derived from one specimen sequenced in a study of chemoradiotherapy in HPV16-positive cancers. Measured with immunoSEQ multiplex PCR; TCRdb has only the in-frame clones, and not every one. The sample yields some 25,000 clones, approximately 93% seen once. This sample was obtained from a patient who underwent chemoradiotherapy. Receptor source: a human donor with HPV-associated anogenital cancer.

The J gene is TRBJ2-3, the V gene TRBV2, with 12 nucleotides matching TRBD2. Germline loops: CDR1 SNHLY, CDR2 FYNNEI. The CDR3 is 16 residues long. Trimming took 6 bases from V and 3 from J; bases not matched to a gene: 7. CDR3 loop: CASRVQLAGGTDTQYF. The CDR3 DNA is TGTGCCAGCAGGGTTCAACTAGCGGGAGGAACAGATACGCAGTATTTT.

The chain couples TRBV2 to TRBJ1-6; D is uncertain. CDR3 length equals 10 residues. The germline V gene encodes CDR1 SNHLY and CDR2 FYNNEI. Deletions cut 8 bases from V and 14 bases from J, with 10 bases between. CDR3 nucleotide sequence: TGTGCCAGCTCGTCAGTCACCCTCCACTTT. It is translated as CASSSVTLHF.

The V and J genes are TRBV7-9 and TRBJ2-7; D might be TRBD2 (6 bases). This CDR3 is 15 amino acids long. In germline, CDR1 is SEHNR, CDR2 FQNEAQ (reference sequence). The germline V and J ends were trimmed by 1 base and 5 bases, with 15 bases remaining between them. In DNA, the CDR3 is TGTGCCAGCAGCTTAGATCAGGGCAGGGAGGACGAGCAGTACTTC. As protein: CASSLDQGREDEQYF.

The chain couples TRBV11-3 to TRBJ1-1; D might be TRBD1 (6 bases). This CDR3 is 13 amino acids long. V was shortened by 1 base and J by 6 bases, with 9 bases between the two germline ends. Germline CDR1 reads SGHNT; CDR2 reads YENEEA. In DNA form, the CDR3 reads TGTGCCAGCAGCTTAGGGGGGCGAGCTGAAGCTTTCTTT. Residues: CASSLGGRAEAFF.

This rearrangement joins TRBV28 to TRBJ2-1; 8 bases are shared with TRBD2. The junction had 21 bases not matched to a gene; V was cut back by 7 bases and J by 13 bases. The CDR3 contains 16 residues. Germline V gene sequence: CDR1 MDHEN, CDR2 SYDVKM. The DNA for the CDR3 is TGTGCCAGCACGAGGGCTGGGGCTAGCGGTGCGGGGGGACAGTTCTTC. This codes for CASTRAGASGAGGQFF.

CDR3 coding DNA: TGCGCCAGCAGCCAACGACTCGGGACGGACCAAGAGACCCAGTACTTC. It specifies CASSQRLGTDQETQYF. This chain joins TRBV4-1 and TRBJ2-5; D may match TRBD1 or TRBD2 (5 bases each). The CDR3 consists of 16 residues. Between the trimmed V and J ends, which lost 2 bases and 0 bases, there was a span of 13 bases. The germline V gene encodes CDR1 MGHRA and CDR2 YSYEKL.

The chain links TRBV7-8 to TRBJ2-3, with 7 bases lining up with TRBD2. CDR1 and CDR2 from the germline V gene are SGHVS and FQNEAQ. The CDR3 is made up of 16 amino acids. V dropped 7 bases and J dropped 2; count of bases not matched to a gene: 12. The CDR3 DNA reads as TGTGCCAGCACCCTGGGAGGGGCGGGCGACACAGATACGCAGTATTTT. Its protein product is CASTLGGAGDTDTQYF. Using reference TRBV7-8 and TRBJ2-3 for the parts outside the CDR3, the full variable domain is GAGVSQSPRYKVAKRGQDVALRCDPISGHVSLFWYQQALGQGPEFLTYFQNEAQLDKSGLPSDRFFAERPEGSVSTLKIQRTQQEDSAVYLCASTLGGAGDTDTQYFGPGTRLTVL.

The chain is built from TRBV19 and TRBJ1-5, with D possibly matching TRBD1 (6 bases). Germline CDR1 is LNHDA and CDR2 is SQIVND (reference sequence). The CDR3 runs 16 residues. V lost 3 bases, J lost 4 bases, and 16 bases lay in between. The CDR3 loop reads CASSIQGQLVNQPQHF. In DNA, the CDR3 is TGTGCCAGTAGTATCCAGGGGCAGCTGGTTAATCAGCCCCAGCATTTT.

This clone occurred once. The V and J genes are TRBV19 and TRBJ1-1; D unresolved. The CDR3 is 13 amino acids. Germline loops: CDR1 LNHDA, CDR2 SQIVND (reference sequence). The V and J ends lost 4 bases and 1 base respectively, with 7 bases between them. CDR3 region: CASSTNRNTEAFF. CDR3 DNA: TGTGCCAGTAGTACGAACAGGAACACTGAAGCTTTCTTT.

This clone was seen once. CDR3 region: CASSPPGVAHDEAFF. CDR3 bases: TGTGCCAGCAGCCCACCGGGGGTCGCGCATGATGAAGCTTTCTTT. The chain links TRBV7-9 to TRBJ1-1; D is perhaps TRBD1 (5 bases). V lost 5 bases and J lost 7, with 20 bases in between. The V gene's germline CDR1 is SEHNR and CDR2 FQNEAQ (reference sequence). This CDR3 comprises 15 residues. Based on the CDR3 plus reference TRBV7-9 and TRBJ1-1, the full variable domain is DTGVSQNPRHKITKRGQNVTFRCDPISEHNRLYWYRQTLGQGPEFLTYFQNEAQLEKSRLLSDRFSAERPKGSFSTLEIQRTEQGDSAMYLCASSPPGVAHDEAFFGQGTRLTVV.

This chain connects TRBV7-8 to TRBJ2-3; D is unclear. The CDR3 loop spans 16 amino acids. Germline loops: CDR1 SGHVS, CDR2 FQNEAQ. Between the trimmed V and J ends, which lost 3 bases and 4 bases, there was a span of 17 bases. CDR3 DNA: TGTGCCAGCAGCTTTCGTAGGGATGGTAGGTCAGATACGCAGTATTTT. Protein sequence: CASSFRRDGRSDTQYF. The entire variable domain, with the rest obtained from reference TRBV7-8 and TRBJ2-3, is as follows: GAGVSQSPRYKVAKRGQDVALRCDPISGHVSLFWYQQALGQGPEFLTYFQNEAQLDKSGLPSDRFFAERPEGSVSTLKIQRTQQEDSAVYLCASSFRRDGRSDTQYFGPGTRLTVL.

V is TRBV27 and J is TRBJ2-7; D ambiguous. Germline assignment: CDR1 MNHEY and CDR2 SMNVEV (reference sequence). The CDR3 sequence is 14 residues long. V shed 4 bases and J shed 6 bases, with 16 bases lying between them. The CDR3 region has the DNA TGTGCCAGCAGTTCCTCTAGTTTCGTTGGCGAGCAGTACTTC. Translating it yields CASSSSSFVGEQYF.

The chain uses TRBV9 and TRBJ2-6; TRBD1 matches 8 bases. The CDR3 spans 16 residues. CDR1 is SGDLS, CDR2 YYNGEE, per germline. V trimming: 4 bases; J trimming: 2 bases; junction bases outside the gene matches: 5. DNA of the CDR3: TGTGCCAGCAGCCCCCGGACAGGGACTGGGGCCAACGTCCTGACTTTC. This codes for CASSPRTGTGANVLTF.

This chain uses TRBV2 with TRBJ2-7, with 8 bases fitting TRBD2. The length of the CDR3 is 19 residues. With 4 bases clipped from V and 3 bases from J, the junction kept 20 bases outside the gene matches. Germline lookup yields CDR1 SNHLY and CDR2 FYNNEI. In nucleotides, the CDR3 is TGTGCCAGCAGTGGGACCCTGAAGCGGGGGCCGAAAAATAGCTACGAGCAGTACTTC. Amino acid sequence: CASSGTLKRGPKNSYEQYF.

The sample holds a few counts of this clone. V gene TRBV5-5 combines with J gene TRBJ1-5; D not resolved. The CDR3 is 15 residues long. V was shortened by 0 bases and J by 2 bases, with 9 bases between the two germline ends. Per germline, CDR1 SGHKS and CDR2 YYEKEE (reference sequence). The CDR3 here is CASSLVRPGNQPQHF. The CDR3 DNA sequence: TGTGCCAGCAGCTTGGTGAGGCCAGGCAATCAGCCCCAGCATTTT.

The rearrangement joins TRBV2 to TRBJ1-2; 10 nucleotides agree with TRBD1. J was trimmed by 4 bases and V by 6 bases; bases with no gene match: 5. CDR1 and CDR2 from the germline V gene are SNHLY and FYNNEI. The CDR3 extends over 14 amino acids. This CDR3 reads CASRTGQGVYGYTF. The CDR3 DNA is TGTGCCAGCAGGACCGGACAGGGGGTCTATGGCTACACCTTC.

The chain links TRBV15 to TRBJ2-6; a weak D match, TRBD2 (5 bases). The CDR3 sequence is 16 residues long. Trimming cost V 5 bases and J 0 bases, with 11 bases left between them. Germline values: CDR1 LNHNV, CDR2 YYDKDF (reference sequence). CDR3 sequence reads: CATSPTGNSGANVLTF. The DNA of the CDR3 is TGTGCCACCAGCCCGACGGGAAACTCTGGGGCCAACGTCCTGACTTTC.

The rearrangement joins TRBV6-1 to TRBJ1-5; no clear D. CDR1 and CDR2 from the germline V gene are MNHNS and SASEGT. CDR3 length: 13 amino acids. V gave up 1 base and J gave up 7 bases, with 8 bases separating them. The CDR3 region is CASSEGMGQPQHF. The CDR3 DNA follows: TGTGCCAGCAGTGAAGGAATGGGCCAGCCCCAGCATTTT.

This clone was observed a single time. This rearrangement joins TRBV11-2 to TRBJ2-1; 15 nucleotides line up with TRBD2. The CDR3 runs to 17 residues. Germline loops: CDR1 SGHAT, CDR2 FQNNGV. Unmatched junction bases numbered 4, after V lost 5 bases and J lost 2 bases. In DNA, the CDR3 is TGTGCCAGCAGCAAGGGACTAGCGGGAGGAGCCTACAATGAGCAGTTCTTC. This encodes CASSKGLAGGAYNEQFF.

CDR3 sequence: CSVRIGGNEQFF. The CDR3 nucleotides are TGCAGCGTTCGCATAGGGGGTAATGAGCAGTTCTTC. This chain uses TRBV29-1 with TRBJ2-1; TRBD1 might be the D (6 bases). CDR1 is SQVTM and CDR2 is ANQGSEA in the germline V gene. V dropped 5 bases and J dropped 7 bases, with 12 bases sitting between them. The CDR3 spans 12 residues.

The chain is built from TRBV15 and TRBJ2-7; D possibly corresponds to TRBD2 (6 bases). The CDR3 runs 17 residues. CDR1 is LNHNV, CDR2 YYDKDF, per germline (reference sequence). Trimming shortened V by 3 bases and J by 0 bases, and 18 bases separated the two germline ends. The CDR3: CATSSFLRDFRSYEQYF. For the CDR3, the DNA is TGTGCCACCAGCAGCTTTCTTCGGGACTTCCGCTCCTACGAGCAGTACTTC.

This chain links TRBV14 with TRBJ2-2; D unclear. V was shortened by 4 bases and J by 5 bases, with 5 bases between the two germline ends. Germline CDR1 and CDR2: SGHDN and FVKESK. The CDR3 sequence is 12 residues long. CDR3 region: CASSPGTGELFF. CDR3 nucleotides: TGTGCCAGCAGCCCCGGTACCGGGGAGCTGTTTTTT.

J is TRBJ2-7 and V is TRBV9, with TRBD1 identical over 10 bases. Germline-derived CDR1 and CDR2 are SGDLS and YYNGEE. This CDR3 spans 14 amino acids. The V segment lost 0 bases and the J segment 7 bases; nucleotides outside the gene matches: 4. CDR3 amino acids: CASSVGTGGWEQYF. The CDR3, as DNA: TGTGCCAGCAGCGTAGGGACAGGGGGTTGGGAGCAGTACTTC.

The chain has TRBV29-1 and TRBJ1-5; D remains ambiguous. V lost 7 bases and J lost 2, with 12 bases in between. CDR3 length: 13 residues. Germline lookup yields CDR1 SQVTM and CDR2 ANQGSEA. The DNA of the CDR3 is TGCAGCGCCCAAAGGCGGGGCAATCAGCCCCAGCATTTT. This codes for CSAQRRGNQPQHF. Drawing the rest from reference TRBV29-1 and TRBJ1-5, the complete variable domain is SAVISQKPSRDICQRGTSLTIQCQVDSQVTMMFWYRQQPGQSLTLIATANQGSEATYESGFVIDKFPISRPNLTFSTLTVSNMSPEDSSIYLCSAQRRGNQPQHFGDGTRLSIL.

Only one count was recorded for this clone. The chain joins TRBV6-5 to TRBJ2-7, with 9 bases identical to TRBD1. The V gene's germline CDR1 is MNHEY and CDR2 SVGAGI. V lost 6 bases, J lost 9 bases, and 15 bases stayed unmatched. This CDR3 has 15 amino acids. DNA of the CDR3: TGTGCCAGCAGAGCACCCGAACAGGGGGCGGTCGGGCAGTACTTC. Residues: CASRAPEQGAVGQYF.

The chain uses TRBV9 and TRBJ2-3; D ambiguous. Germline V CDR1 and CDR2: SGDLS, YYNGEE. V shed 0 bases and J shed 4 bases, with 6 bases lying between them. The CDR3 is 13 residues long. The CDR3 DNA reads TGTGCCAGCAGCGTAGTGGGTCCAGATACGCAGTATTTT. This sequence encodes CASSVVGPDTQYF.

The chain uses TRBV28 and TRBJ1-5; D gene ambiguous. The CDR3 loop spans 16 amino acids. V shed 10 bases and J shed 6 bases, with 25 bases lying between them. Germline CDR1 reads MDHEN; CDR2 reads SYDVKM. The CDR3 DNA reads as TGTGCCACCGACTTGGAACCGGCCAACTGGGGTCAGCCCCAGCATTTT. Translation gives CATDLEPANWGQPQHF.

The chain uses TRBV5-1 and TRBJ1-1; 7 nucleotides line up with TRBD1. Germline lookup yields CDR1 SGHRS and CDR2 YFSETQ. The CDR3 consists of 15 residues. The V gene end was trimmed by 4 bases and the J gene end by 1 base; junction bases not matched to a gene: 7. The CDR3 bases are TGCGCCAGCAGCGATCCGGGACAGCCGAACACTGAAGCTTTCTTT. It translates to CASSDPGQPNTEAFF.

J is TRBJ2-3 and V is TRBV6-6; 13 bases are shared with TRBD2. J lost 0 bases, V lost 6 bases, and 3 bases had no gene match. CDR1 MNHNY and CDR2 SVGAGI come from the germline V gene (reference sequence). There are 16 residues in the CDR3. As DNA, the CDR3 is TGTGCCAGCAGACTAGCGGGGGGGGTTAGCACAGATACGCAGTATTTT. Its protein product is CASRLAGGVSTDTQYF.